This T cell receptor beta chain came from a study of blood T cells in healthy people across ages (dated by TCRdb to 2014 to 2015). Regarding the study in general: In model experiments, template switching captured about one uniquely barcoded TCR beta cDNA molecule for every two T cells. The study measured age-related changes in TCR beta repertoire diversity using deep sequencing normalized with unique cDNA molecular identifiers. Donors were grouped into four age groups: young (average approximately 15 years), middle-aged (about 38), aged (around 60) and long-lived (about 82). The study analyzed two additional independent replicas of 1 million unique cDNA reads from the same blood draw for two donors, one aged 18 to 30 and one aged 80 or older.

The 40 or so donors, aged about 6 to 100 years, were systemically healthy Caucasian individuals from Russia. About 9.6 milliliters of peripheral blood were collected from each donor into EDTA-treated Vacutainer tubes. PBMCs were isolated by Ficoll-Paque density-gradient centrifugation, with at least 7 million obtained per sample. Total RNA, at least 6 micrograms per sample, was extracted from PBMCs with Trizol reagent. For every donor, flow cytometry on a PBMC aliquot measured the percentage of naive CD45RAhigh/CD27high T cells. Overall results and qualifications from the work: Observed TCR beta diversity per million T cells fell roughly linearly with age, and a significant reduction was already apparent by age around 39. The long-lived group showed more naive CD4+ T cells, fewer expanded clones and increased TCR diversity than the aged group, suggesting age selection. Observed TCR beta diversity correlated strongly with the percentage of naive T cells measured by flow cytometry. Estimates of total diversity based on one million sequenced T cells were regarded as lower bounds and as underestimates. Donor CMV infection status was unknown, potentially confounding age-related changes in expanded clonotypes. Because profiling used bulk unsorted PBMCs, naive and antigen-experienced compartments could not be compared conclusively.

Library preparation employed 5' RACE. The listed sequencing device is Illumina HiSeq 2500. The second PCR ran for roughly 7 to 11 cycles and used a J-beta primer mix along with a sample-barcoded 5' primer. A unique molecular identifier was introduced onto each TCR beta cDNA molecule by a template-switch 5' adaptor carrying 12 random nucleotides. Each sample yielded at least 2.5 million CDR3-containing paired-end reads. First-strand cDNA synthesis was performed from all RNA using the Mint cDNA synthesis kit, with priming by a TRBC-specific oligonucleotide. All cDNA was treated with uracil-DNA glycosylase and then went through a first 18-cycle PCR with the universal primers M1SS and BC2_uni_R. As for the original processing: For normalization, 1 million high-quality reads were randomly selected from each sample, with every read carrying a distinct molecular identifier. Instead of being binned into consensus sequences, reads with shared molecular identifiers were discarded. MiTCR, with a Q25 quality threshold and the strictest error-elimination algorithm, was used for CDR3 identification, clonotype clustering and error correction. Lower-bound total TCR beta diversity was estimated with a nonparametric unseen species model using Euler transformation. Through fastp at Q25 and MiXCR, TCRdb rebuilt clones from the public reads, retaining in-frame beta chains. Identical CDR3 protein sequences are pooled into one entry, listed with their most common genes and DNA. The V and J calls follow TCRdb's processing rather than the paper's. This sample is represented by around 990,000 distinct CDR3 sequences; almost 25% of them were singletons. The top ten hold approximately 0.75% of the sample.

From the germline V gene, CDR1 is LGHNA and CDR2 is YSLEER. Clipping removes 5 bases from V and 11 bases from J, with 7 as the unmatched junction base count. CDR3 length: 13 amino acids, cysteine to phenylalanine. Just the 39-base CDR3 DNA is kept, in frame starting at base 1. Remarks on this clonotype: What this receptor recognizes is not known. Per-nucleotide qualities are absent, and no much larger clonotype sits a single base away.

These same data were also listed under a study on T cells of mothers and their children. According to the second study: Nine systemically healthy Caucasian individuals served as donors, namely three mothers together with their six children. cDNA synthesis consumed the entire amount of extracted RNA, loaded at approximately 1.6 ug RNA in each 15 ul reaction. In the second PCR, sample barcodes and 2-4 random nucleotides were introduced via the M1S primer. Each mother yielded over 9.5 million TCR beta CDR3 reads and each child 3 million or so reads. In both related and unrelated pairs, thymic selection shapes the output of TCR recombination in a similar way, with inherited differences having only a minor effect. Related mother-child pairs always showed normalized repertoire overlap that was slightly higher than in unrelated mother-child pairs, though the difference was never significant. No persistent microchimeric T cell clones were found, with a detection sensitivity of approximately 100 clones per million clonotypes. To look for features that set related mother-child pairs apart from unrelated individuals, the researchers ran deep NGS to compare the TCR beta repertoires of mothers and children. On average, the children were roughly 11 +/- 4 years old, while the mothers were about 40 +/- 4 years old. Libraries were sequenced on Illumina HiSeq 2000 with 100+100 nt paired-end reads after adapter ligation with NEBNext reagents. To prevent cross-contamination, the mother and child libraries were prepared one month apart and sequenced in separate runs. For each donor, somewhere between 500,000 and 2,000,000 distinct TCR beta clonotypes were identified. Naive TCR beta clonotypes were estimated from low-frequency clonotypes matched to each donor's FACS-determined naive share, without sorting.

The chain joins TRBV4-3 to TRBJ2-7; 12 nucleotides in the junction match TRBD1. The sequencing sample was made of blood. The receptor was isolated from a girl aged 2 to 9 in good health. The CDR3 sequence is CASSAGQGAEEYF. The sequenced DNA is TGCGCCAGCAGCGCGGGACAGGGGGCTGAAGAGTACTTC.